Following are 20 T cell receptor beta chains from one sample sequenced in a study of blood T cells in healthy people across ages. Alongside a J-beta primer mix, a sample-barcoded 5' primer served in a second PCR lasting about 7 to 11 cycles. TCRdb analysed the 5' RACE reads with MiXCR anew, one entry per CDR3 protein. The sample lists roughly 640,000 distinct CDR3 sequences, approximately 30% occurring once. Sample: blood. These TCRs come from a woman older than 75 in good health.

This clonotype was found many times. This may arise from a read error, as a much more abundant clone is one base away. As DNA, the CDR3 is TGTGCCAGCAGCTTTTTAGCGGGGGGGGCTGAGCAGTTCTTC. It codes for CASSFLAGGAEQFF. The chain is built from TRBV7-3 and TRBJ2-1; the match to TRBD2 covers 11 bases. The J segment lost 9 bases and the V segment lost 3 bases, leaving 4 bases of the junction unmatched. The CDR3 runs 14 residues. CDR1 is SGHTA and CDR2 is FQGTGA in the germline V gene.

This clonotype was recorded at least ten times. The J gene is TRBJ1-1, the V gene TRBV3-1; 10 bases are a match to TRBD1. V was pared by 5 bases and J by 3 bases, with 9 bases of the junction left unmatched. Germline CDR1 reads LGHDT; CDR2 reads YNNKEL (reference sequence). This CDR3 spans 16 amino acids. CDR3 nucleotides: TGTGCCAGCAGCAACGAGGGACAGGGGCTGTACACTGAAGCTTTCTTT. It specifies CASSNEGQGLYTEAFF.

The V call is TRBV4-1, the J call TRBJ1-4, with unresolved D. Germline V gene sequence: CDR1 MGHRA, CDR2 YSYEKL. This CDR3 contains 18 residues. Deletions cut 1 base from V and 0 bases from J, with 15 bases between. For the CDR3, the DNA is TGCGCCAGCAGCCAAGGGGCACGCTGGCCCGCAACTAATGAAAAACTGTTTTTT. Protein product: CASSQGARWPATNEKLFF.

This clonotype was detected ten times or more. The rearrangement links TRBV5-1 to TRBJ2-3, with 7 bases aligning to TRBD1. Germline V CDR1 and CDR2: SGHRS, YFSETQ. The trim removed 2 bases at V and 6 bases at J, leaving 6 bases unmatched. This CDR3 region has 14 residues. The CDR3 DNA reads TGCGCCAGCAGCTTCCGACAGGGCGGTGATACGCAGTATTTT. Translation: CASSFRQGGDTQYF.

A note on this clonotype: One base away lies a much larger clone, so this may be a sequencing read error. The chain uses TRBV5-4 and TRBJ1-2; no reliable D call. Germline assignment: CDR1 SGHNT and CDR2 YYREEE (reference sequence). The CDR3 runs to 14 residues. Trimming took off 2 bases at V and 2 bases at J, with 10 bases between the two ends. The DNA of the CDR3 is TGTGCCAGCAGCTTTCTTGACGGGAACTATGGCTACACCTTC. It specifies CASSFLDGNYGYTF.

To note about this clonotype: This clone may be a read error of a much larger clone one base away. The genes are TRBV5-6 and TRBJ2-5; TRBD1 matches at 7 bases. The CDR3 covers 14 residues. CDR1 is SGHDT, CDR2 YYEEEE, per germline. Trimming removed 3 bases from V and 11 bases from J; junction bases left unmatched: 13. CDR3 DNA: TGTGCCAGCAGCTCCATGGACAGGAACAATGAGCAGTACTTC. Translated: CASSSMDRNNEQYF.

On this clonotype: An end of the junction differs from the germline gene, which may be a read error. The chain links TRBV2 to TRBJ1-5, with 11 positions matching TRBD1. The CDR3 length is 17 residues. CDR1 and CDR2 from the germline V gene are SNHLY and FYNNEI. As DNA, the CDR3 is TGTGCCAGCAGCAGGACAGGGGGCGGTTTAAGCAATCAGCCCCGGCATTTT. Translation gives CASSRTGGGLSNQPRHF.

This clonotype appeared a few times. This rearrangement joins TRBV19 to TRBJ2-3, with 9 bases aligning to TRBD1. This CDR3 has 15 residues. V trimming: 9 bases; J trimming: 3 bases; junction bases outside the gene matches: 10. Germline CDR1 and CDR2: LNHDA and SQIVND (reference sequence). The CDR3 DNA sequence: TGTGCCAGCTACCAGGACAGGGGTGTTACAGATACGCAGTATTTT. This gives the protein CASYQDRGVTDTQYF.

This clonotype was counted at least ten times. The chain recombines TRBV7-2 with TRBJ1-1; 7 bases fit TRBD1. The germline V gene encodes CDR1 SGHTA and CDR2 FQGNSA. The CDR3 runs 14 residues. Unmatched junction bases numbered 6, after V lost 4 bases and J lost 4 bases. In nucleotides, the CDR3 is TGTGCCAGCAGCTCTTATCAGGGGGTCACTGAAGCTTTCTTT. Protein product: CASSSYQGVTEAFF.

This clonotype was counted at least ten times. The gene calls are TRBV6-5 and TRBJ2-7; D perhaps matches TRBD2 (6 bases). Per germline, CDR1 MNHEY and CDR2 SVGAGI. There are 17 residues in the CDR3. Trimming stripped 0 bases from V and 1 base from J, with 16 bases between. CDR3 protein: CASSYSIRTGGSYEQYF. Here the CDR3 DNA reads TGTGCCAGCAGTTACTCGATCCGGACCGGGGGTTCCTACGAGCAGTACTTC.

The gene calls are TRBV6-9 and TRBJ2-1; D is unresolved. The CDR3 runs 13 residues. Germline CDR1 reads MNHGY; CDR2 reads SVAAGI. V lost 0 bases and J 9 bases, leaving 9 bases between the germline ends. The CDR3: CASSYSLRLEQFF. Here the CDR3 DNA reads TGTGCCAGCAGTTATTCCTTGAGACTTGAGCAGTTCTTC.

This clonotype was picked up many times. The rearrangement uses TRBV5-4 and TRBJ2-5; D gene uncertain. The V gene's germline CDR1 is SGHNT and CDR2 YYREEE (reference sequence). V was clipped by 1 base and J by 2 bases, with 6 bases between them. This CDR3 contains 13 residues. The CDR3 DNA reads TGTGCCAGCAGCTTGTACAGTCAAGAGACCCAGTACTTC. Its translation: CASSLYSQETQYF.

This clonotype was counted many times. V is TRBV7-3 and J is TRBJ2-1, with TRBD2 as a possible D gene (7 bases). The CDR3 has 15 amino acids. Germline loops: CDR1 SGHTA, CDR2 FQGTGA. Trimming cost V 5 bases and J 6 bases, with 17 bases left between them. This chain's CDR3 is CASSQTGGPTNEQFF. CDR3 DNA: TGTGCCAGCAGCCAAACCGGGGGGCCAACCAATGAGCAGTTCTTC.

The chain is built from TRBV5-1 and TRBJ2-3, with D unresolved. CDR1 is SGHRS, CDR2 YFSETQ, per germline. V was pared by 7 bases and J by 4 bases, with 7 bases between. This CDR3 is built from 11 residues. This chain's CDR3 is CASQFSDTQYF. CDR3 DNA sequence: TGCGCCAGCCAGTTTTCAGATACGCAGTATTTT.

The rearrangement joins TRBV14 to TRBJ1-2; D unresolved. Germline CDR1 SGHDN, CDR2 FVKESK. The V and J ends lost 1 base and 8 bases respectively, with 17 bases between them. There are 15 residues in the CDR3. The CDR3 DNA is TGTGCCAGCAGCCAAGTTCAGCTCATGGGAAGCGGCTACACCTTC. It specifies CASSQVQLMGSGYTF.

The table lists this clonotype with many counts. This chain joins TRBV4-3 and TRBJ1-2, with 7 bases matching TRBD1. Germline V lookup: CDR1 LGHNA, CDR2 YSLEER. V lost 0 bases to trimming and J lost 3 bases; unmatched junction nucleotides: 10. CDR3 length: 17 residues. The CDR3 is CASSQEGDRVVHYGYTF. CDR3 DNA: TGCGCCAGCAGCCAAGAGGGCGACAGGGTGGTCCACTATGGCTACACCTTC.

Many counts were recorded for this clonotype. The chain employs TRBV7-3 and TRBJ2-5; 7 nucleotides align to TRBD2. CDR1 is SGHTA, CDR2 FQGTGA, per germline. This CDR3 comprises 14 residues. The V and J ends lost 5 bases and 3 bases, in that order; junction bases with no gene match: 6. The CDR3 sequence: CASSPRGGKETQYF. The CDR3 bases are TGTGCCAGCAGCCCCCGGGGAGGGAAAGAGACCCAGTACTTC.

This clonotype was recorded at least ten times. This sequence joins TRBV28 and TRBJ1-4; no clear D gene. The CDR3 consists of 15 residues. Per the germline V gene, CDR1 is MDHEN and CDR2 is SYDVKM. Trimming shortened V by 2 bases and J by 2 bases, and 9 bases separated the two germline ends. CDR3 coding DNA: TGTGCCAGCAGTTTACCCCCGGGTACTAATGAAAAACTGTTTTTT. It yields the protein CASSLPPGTNEKLFF.

The rearrangement links TRBV9 to TRBJ1-1; a weak D match, TRBD1 (5 bases). V was trimmed by 1 base and J by 4 bases, leaving 11 bases between them. Germline assignment: CDR1 SGDLS and CDR2 YYNGEE. The CDR3 consists of 14 residues. CDR3 nucleotides: TGTGCCAGCAGCGTATCCGGGGGGATCACTGAAGCTTTCTTT. Translated: CASSVSGGITEAFF.

Ten or more counts support this clonotype. This chain links TRBV6-2 or TRBV6-3 with TRBJ2-3; 10 bases map to TRBD2. Germline V CDR1 and CDR2: MNHEY, SVGEGT. This CDR3 has 14 amino acids. The V and J ends lost 5 bases and 6 bases, in that order; junction bases with no gene match: 5. In DNA, the CDR3 is TGTGCCAGCAGTCTAGCGGGGGATGAGGATACGCAGTATTTT. This gives the protein CASSLAGDEDTQYF.